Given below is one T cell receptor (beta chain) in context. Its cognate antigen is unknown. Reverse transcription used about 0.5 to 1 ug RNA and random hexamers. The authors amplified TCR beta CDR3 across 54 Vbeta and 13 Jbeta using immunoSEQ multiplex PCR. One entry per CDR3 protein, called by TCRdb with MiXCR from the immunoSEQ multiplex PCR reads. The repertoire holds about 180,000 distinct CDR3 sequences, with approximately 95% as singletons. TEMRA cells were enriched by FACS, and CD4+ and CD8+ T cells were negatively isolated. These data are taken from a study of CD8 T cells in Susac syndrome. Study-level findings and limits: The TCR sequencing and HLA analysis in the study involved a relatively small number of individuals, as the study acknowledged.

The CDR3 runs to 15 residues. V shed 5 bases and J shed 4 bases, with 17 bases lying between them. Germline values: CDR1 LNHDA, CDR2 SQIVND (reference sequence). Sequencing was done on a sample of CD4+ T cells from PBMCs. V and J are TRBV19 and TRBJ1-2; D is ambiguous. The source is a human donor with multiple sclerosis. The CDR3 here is CASSPSTQLPYGYTF. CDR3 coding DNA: TGTGCCAGTAGTCCCTCGACCCAACTCCCCTATGGCTACACCTTC. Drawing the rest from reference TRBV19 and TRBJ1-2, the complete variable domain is DGGITQSPKYLFRKEGQNVTLSCEQNLNHDAMYWYRQDPGQGLRLIYYSQIVNDFQKGDIAEGYSVSREKKESFPLTVTSAQKNPTAFYLCASSPSTQLPYGYTFGSGTRLTVV.